This T cell receptor (beta chain) is drawn from a study of cytomegalovirus exposure and HLA in healthy donors. Germline assignment: CDR1 LNHDA and CDR2 SQIVND (reference sequence). This CDR3 is 13 amino acids long. Broader study findings: Later analysis showed TCR association rates varying by HLA locus, highest for DRB1 and lowest for HLA-C. Later analysis identified 15,000 to 20,000 TCR beta sequences associated with HLA alleles, using a false discovery rate threshold of 0.05.

Remarks on this clone: The antigen is not known.

60 Vbeta and 13 Jbeta primers were used in PCR. Method: immunoSEQ multiplex PCR; TCRdb's copy keeps in-frame clones and lacks some. This table holds some 160,000 clones, approximately 86% found once. The sequenced material came from PBMCs. The chain couples TRBV19 to TRBJ2-1; TRBD1 is a possible D gene (6 bases). The TCR comes from a woman aged 18-30 years in good health and CMV-seronegative. CDR3 bases: TGTTCCTCCGGGACACTCTCCTACAATGAGCAGTTCTTC. Translating it yields CSSGTLSYNEQFF.